This T cell receptor (beta chain) was obtained from a study of shared clonotypes between healthy human individuals. Looked up from germline, CDR1 is MNHEY and CDR2 is SVGAGI. Trimming cost V 6 bases and J 3 bases, with 14 bases left between them. This CDR3 comprises 14 residues. In the original workflow: Owing to the provision of junction-only sequences devoid of quality scores by immunoSEQ, filtering differed. This table comes from immunoSEQ multiplex PCR, and its TCRdb copy is limited to in-frame clones, with some not included. D and trimming were read from the DNA, whereas the V and J calls and clone size are those reported in that table. The sample holds about a million clones, about 76% seen once.

The sequence came from a man between 18 and 29 years old in good health. The material sequenced was memory CD4+ T cells sorted from blood. Subset here: CD45RA-negative fraction. This rearrangement joins TRBV6-5 to TRBJ1-1, with a tentative D call TRBD1 (5 bases). This CDR3 reads CASSHSGGDTEAFF. The DNA of the CDR3 is TGTGCCAGCAGCCACTCGGGGGGGGACACTGAAGCTTTCTTT.